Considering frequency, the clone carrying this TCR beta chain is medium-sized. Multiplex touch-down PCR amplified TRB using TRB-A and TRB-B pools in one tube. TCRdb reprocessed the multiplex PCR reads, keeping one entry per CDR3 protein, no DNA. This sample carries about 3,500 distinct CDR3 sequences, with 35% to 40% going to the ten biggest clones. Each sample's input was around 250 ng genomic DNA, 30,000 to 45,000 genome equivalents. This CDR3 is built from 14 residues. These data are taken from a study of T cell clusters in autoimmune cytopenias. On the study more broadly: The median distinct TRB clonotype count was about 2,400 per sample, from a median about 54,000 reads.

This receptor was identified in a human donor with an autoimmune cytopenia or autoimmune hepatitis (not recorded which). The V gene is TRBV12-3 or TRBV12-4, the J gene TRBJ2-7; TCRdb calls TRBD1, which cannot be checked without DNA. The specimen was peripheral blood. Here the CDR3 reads CASSLGTGSNEQYF.